Listed below are T cell receptor beta chains from one sample, sequenced in a study of CD8+ T cells in alopecia areata. The table came from immunoSEQ multiplex PCR; TCRdb's copy has only in-frame clones and leaves some out. The sample lists around 100,000 clones; 41% were seen once. The sequenced sample was CD4+ T cells sorted from blood. The receptors were sampled from a human donor with alopecia areata. CDR3s include the opening cysteine and the closing phenylalanine or tryptophan. The order of the fields is J gene, V gene, clone size, D gene, CDR3 protein, CDR3 DNA. D genes are given only for firm matches. Expanded clones are given a class, and other clones once, few, many or no size at all.

>TRBJ2-2|TRBV4-2|.|.
CASSLNTGELFF
TGTGCCAGCAGTCTTAACACCGGGGAGCTGTTTTTT
>TRBJ2-7|TRBV13|.|.
CASSFLTGRDTYEQYF
TGTGCCAGCAGCTTCTTGACAGGGAGGGATACTTACGAGCAGTACTTC
>TRBJ2-7|TRBV27|.|.
CASRRDFSYEQYF
TGTGCCAGCAGACGGGACTTTTCCTACGAGCAGTACTTC
>TRBJ2-5|TRBV30|.|.
CAWSVMHQETQYF
TGTGCCTGGAGTGTTATGCACCAAGAGACCCAGTACTTC
>TRBJ2-7|TRBV30|few|.
CAWNRGNTYEQYF
TGTGCCTGGAACCGGGGCAACACCTACGAGCAGTACTTC
>TRBJ2-3|TRBV7-9|once|.
CASSLDWGSRDTQYF
TGTGCCAGCAGCTTAGATTGGGGGAGCAGAGATACGCAGTATTTT
>TRBJ2-3|TRBV2|.|.
CASRGLAIHTDTQYF
TGTGCCAGCAGGGGACTCGCCATACACACAGATACGCAGTATTTT
>TRBJ2-7|TRBV5-6|few|TRBD2
CASSPGGSGTSYEQYF
TGTGCCAGCAGTCCCGGGGGTAGCGGGACCTCCTACGAGCAGTACTTC
>TRBJ2-7|TRBV28|.|TRBD1
CASNDDRGNYEQYF
TGTGCCAGCAATGACGACAGGGGGAACTACGAGCAGTACTTC
>TRBJ2-7|TRBV5-6|few|.
CASIFQQVAYEQYF
TGTGCCAGCATCTTCCAACAGGTCGCCTACGAGCAGTACTTC
>TRBJ1-5|TRBV7-9|once|.
CASSQGGSQGGNQPQHF
TGTGCCAGCAGCCAAGGGGGTTCACAGGGTGGCAATCAGCCCCAGCATTTT
>TRBJ1-5|TRBV5-1|few|.
CASSLDGQSNQPQHF
TGCGCCAGCAGCTTGGACGGCCAATCCAATCAGCCCCAGCATTTT
>TRBJ2-1|TRBV7-2|.|.
CASSLASYRSSYNEQFF
TGTGCCAGCAGCTTAGCGTCATACCGGAGCTCCTACAATGAGCAGTTCTTC
>TRBJ1-5|TRBV7-2|.|.
CASSLAPGQPQHF
TGTGCCAGCAGCTTAGCTCCCGGTCAGCCCCAGCATTTT
>TRBJ1-4|TRBV7-2|.|TRBD1
CASSPTGIGEKLFF
TGTGCCAGCAGCCCGACAGGGATCGGCGAAAAACTGTTTTTT
>TRBJ2-5|TRBV18|few|.
CASSRGKETQYF
TGTGCCAGCTCACGAGGGAAGGAGACCCAGTACTTC
>TRBJ2-1|TRBV5-1|.|.
CASSLEGDSYNEQFF
TGCGCCAGCAGCTTGGAAGGTGATTCCTACAATGAGCAGTTCTTC
>TRBJ2-7|TRBV7-9|few|.
CASSRGPLSSYEQYF
TGTGCCAGCAGCCGTGGACCCCTGAGCTCCTACGAGCAGTACTTC
>TRBJ2-1|TRBV27|few|.
CASSFRTYNEQFF
TGTGCCAGCAGTTTTAGGACCTACAATGAGCAGTTCTTC
>TRBJ1-6|TRBV7-2|few|.
CASSHRQYNSPLHF
TGTGCCAGCAGCCATCGACAATACAATTCACCCCTCCACTTT
>TRBJ1-1|TRBV2|few|TRBD1
CASRQQGTTTEAFF
TGTGCCAGCAGACAACAGGGGACCACCACTGAAGCTTTCTTT
>TRBJ1-4|TRBV6-5|few|.
CASSRDVNEKLFF
TGTGCCAGCAGTCGGGACGTTAATGAAAAACTGTTTTTT
>TRBJ2-2|TRBV9|.|.
CASSNREGTGELFF
TGTGCCAGCAGTAACAGGGAGGGTACCGGGGAGCTGTTTTTT
>TRBJ2-2|TRBV7-9|.|TRBD1
CASSSRDRGDTGELFF
TGTGCCAGCAGCTCCCGGGACAGGGGAGACACCGGGGAGCTGTTTTTT
>TRBJ2-3|TRBV7-4|few|.
CASSFQGPSTDTQYF
TGTGCCAGCAGCTTCCAGGGCCCGAGCACAGATACGCAGTATTTT
>TRBJ1-4|TRBV29-1|.|.
CSVEPRGLPTNEKLFF
TGCAGCGTTGAACCCCGCGGGTTACCAACTAATGAAAAACTGTTTTTT
>TRBJ2-3|TRBV2|.|TRBD2
CASSPGLAGGVTDTQYF
TGTGCCAGCAGCCCCGGACTAGCGGGAGGGGTCACAGATACGCAGTATTTT
>TRBJ2-3|TRBV11-2|.|TRBD2
CASSPRPSGPGDTQYF
TGTGCCAGCAGCCCCCGTCCTAGCGGTCCGGGAGATACGCAGTATTTT
>TRBJ2-7|TRBV30|.|.
CAWTNGVNYEQYF
TGTGCCTGGACTAACGGAGTCAACTACGAGCAGTACTTC
>TRBJ2-7|TRBV30|.|.
CAWSVYGAYEQYF
TGTGCCTGGAGTGTCTACGGGGCCTACGAGCAGTACTTC
>TRBJ2-7|TRBV4-1|.|TRBD1
CASSQPGQGYEQYF
TGCGCCAGCAGCCAACCGGGACAGGGCTACGAGCAGTACTTC
>TRBJ1-2|TRBV29-1|.|TRBD1
CSTAGGAGYTF
TGCAGCACTGCAGGGGGCGCTGGCTACACCTTC
>TRBJ2-7|TRBV29-1|.|TRBD1
CSGTGTGAYEQYF
TGCAGCGGGACCGGGACAGGGGCCTACGAGCAGTACTTC
>TRBJ2-7|TRBV7-6|few|.
CASSSTGSKTYEQYF
TGTGCCAGCAGCTCCACGGGTTCCAAGACCTACGAGCAGTACTTC
>TRBJ2-7|TRBV28|.|.
CALSRSGVQNEQYF
TGTGCCCTCTCCCGTAGCGGAGTACAGAACGAGCAGTACTTC
>TRBJ1-1|TRBV18|few|.
CASSPGTNTEAFF
TGTGCCAGCTCACCAGGGACGAACACTGAAGCTTTCTTT
>TRBJ2-5|TRBV29-1|.|.
CSVDGGQETQYF
TGCAGCGTTGATGGAGGGCAAGAGACCCAGTACTTC
>TRBJ2-5|TRBV7-2|.|.
CASSRLVPTQYF
TGTGCCAGCAGCAGACTCGTCCCGACCCAGTACTTC
>TRBJ1-5|TRBV19|few|.
CATAVQNNQPQHF
TGTGCCACCGCCGTGCAGAACAATCAGCCCCAGCATTTT
>TRBJ2-3|TRBV10-1|few|.
CASSESIGGADTQYF
TGCGCCAGCAGTGAGTCGATTGGAGGGGCAGATACGCAGTATTTT
>TRBJ2-3|TRBV7-9|.|TRBD1
CASSLDGTGIDTQYF
TGTGCCAGCAGCTTAGACGGGACAGGGATAGATACGCAGTATTTT
>TRBJ2-1|TRBV28|few|.
CASSFLEGSKNEQFF
TGTGCCAGCAGTTTCTTGGAGGGGTCTAAAAATGAGCAGTTCTTC
>TRBJ2-1|TRBV29-1|few|TRBD2
CSVTSGVYNEQFF
TGCAGCGTTACTAGCGGGGTATACAATGAGCAGTTCTTC
>TRBJ1-2|TRBV5-6|.|.
CASSLTDGVFTF
TGTGCCAGCAGCTTAACGGACGGTGTATTCACCTTC
>TRBJ2-5|TRBV5-1|.|.
CASSMGQETQYF
TGCGCCAGCAGCATGGGGCAAGAGACCCAGTACTTC
>TRBJ2-5|TRBV20-1|.|.
CSGDHQETQYF
TGCAGTGGGGACCATCAAGAGACCCAGTACTTC
>TRBJ2-7|TRBV20-1|few|.
CSGRDPYEQYF
TGCAGTGGGAGGGATCCCTACGAGCAGTACTTC
>TRBJ2-5|TRBV18|.|.
CASSWTGGQETQYF
TGTGCCAGCTCGTGGACCGGAGGACAAGAGACCCAGTACTTC
>TRBJ2-2|TRBV30|few|.
CAGAITGHGELFF
TGTGCCGGAGCGATCACTGGTCACGGGGAGCTGTTTTTT
>TRBJ2-5|TRBV18|.|TRBD2
CASSAAGNQETQYF
TGTGCCAGCTCAGCAGCGGGGAACCAAGAGACCCAGTACTTC
>TRBJ1-2|TRBV11-2|.|.
CASSLGGLGYTF
TGTGCCAGCAGCTTAGGCGGGCTGGGCTACACCTTC